Given below is one T cell receptor (beta chain) in context. This clonotype was counted at least ten times. Which antigen it targets is not known. No clone much larger than this one lies a single base away; base qualities are absent. CDR3 length: 15 amino acids, cysteine to phenylalanine. Only CDR3 DNA is held: 45 bases, read in frame from base 1. Sequences SQVTM (CDR1) and ANQGSEA (CDR2) are obtained from the germline V gene. Compared with germline, V lacks 6 bases and J lacks 1 base; bases without a gene match: 8. This specimen belongs to a study of T-cell reconstitution after alpha-beta-depleted transplantation in children (dated by TCRdb to the mid-2010s). As for the study more broadly: Using TCR repertoire profiling, the study followed T-cell immune reconstitution in a quantitative way in children after TCRalphabeta/CD19-depleted allogeneic hematopoietic cell transplantation.

The receptor library was made with PCR. The sequencer listed for this sample is Illumina HiSeq 2500. To normalize quantification of the TCRbeta repertoire, the TCR libraries were built with molecular barcoding that relied on unique molecular identifiers. TCRdb ran its own pipeline on the public reads, namely fastp trimming at Q25 and MiXCR clone calling, and kept in-frame beta chains. Every distinct CDR3 protein forms one entry, paired with its most common genes and DNA. Here the sample has a few hundred thousand distinct CDR3 sequences; about a tenth occur a single time. Approximately 2.3% of the sample goes to the ten largest clones.

The starting material was PBMCs from the stem cell graft donor, obtained from the stem cell graft. The chain was built from TRBV29-1 and TRBJ2-2, with 7 bases in between that match TRBD1. This clonotype originated in a human donor who donated a stem cell graft to a child with acute lymphoblastic leukemia. The DNA sequence is TGCAGCGTCGGGACGACAGGGTTGAACACCGGGGAGCTGTTTTTT. This gives the protein CSVGTTGLNTGELFF.